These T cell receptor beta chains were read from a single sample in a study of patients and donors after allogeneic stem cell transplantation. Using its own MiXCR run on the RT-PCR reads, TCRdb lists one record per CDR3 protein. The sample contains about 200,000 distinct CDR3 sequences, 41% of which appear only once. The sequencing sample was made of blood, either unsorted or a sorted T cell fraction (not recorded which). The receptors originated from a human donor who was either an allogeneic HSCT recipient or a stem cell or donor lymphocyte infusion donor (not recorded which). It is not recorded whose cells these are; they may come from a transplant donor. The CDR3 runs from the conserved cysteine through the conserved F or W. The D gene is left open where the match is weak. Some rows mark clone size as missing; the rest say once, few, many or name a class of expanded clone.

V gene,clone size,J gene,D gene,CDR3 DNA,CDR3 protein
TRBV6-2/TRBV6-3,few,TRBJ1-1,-,TGTGCCAGCAGTTACGCGGGACGGGGCACTGAAGCTTTCTTT,CASSYAGRGTEAFF
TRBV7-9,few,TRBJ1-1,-,TGTGCCAGCAGCTCTTGGGTTCCTGAAGCTTTCTTT,CASSSWVPEAFF
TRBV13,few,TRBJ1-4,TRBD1,TGTGCCAGCAGCTCTGGGACAGTTGGGGGAAAACTGTTTTTT,CASSSGTVGGKLFF
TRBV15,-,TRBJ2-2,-,TGTGCCACCAGGCCCGGCACCGGGGAGCTGTTTTTT,CATRPGTGELFF
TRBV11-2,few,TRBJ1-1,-,TGTGCCAGCAGCTTAGATAGCGTCACAGACACTGAAGCTTTCTTT,CASSLDSVTDTEAFF
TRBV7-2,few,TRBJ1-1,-,TGTGCCAGCAGCTTAGGGTTGGGAGGGGACACTGAAGCTTTCTTT,CASSLGLGGDTEAFF
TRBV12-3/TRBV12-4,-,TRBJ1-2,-,TGTGCCAGCCAACCCTCCGGGACGTATAACTATGGCTACACCTTC,CASQPSGTYNYGYTF
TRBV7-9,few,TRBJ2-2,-,TGTGCCAGCAGCTTATCAAGGGCCGGGGAGCTGTTTTTT,CASSLSRAGELFF
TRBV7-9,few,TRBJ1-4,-,TGTGCCAGCAGCGTTTTCGCCCAAACAACTAATGAAAAACTGTTTTTT,CASSVFAQTTNEKLFF
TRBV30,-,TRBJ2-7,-,TGTGCCTGGAGTGTAGGGGACATCTTCTCCTACGAGCAGTACTTC,CAWSVGDIFSYEQYF
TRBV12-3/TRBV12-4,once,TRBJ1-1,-,TGTGCCAGCAGACCCGACAGCGAAGCTTTCTTT,CASRPDSEAFF
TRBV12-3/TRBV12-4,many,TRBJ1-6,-,TGTGCCAGCAGTTTATCAGGGAGCTCCTATAATTCACCCCTCCACTTT,CASSLSGSSYNSPLHF
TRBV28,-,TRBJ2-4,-,TGTGCCAGCAACCCCGGGTGGGGGGCGAATACCAAAAACATTCAGTACTTC,CASNPGWGANTKNIQYF
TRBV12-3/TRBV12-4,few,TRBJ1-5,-,TGTGCCAGCAGTTTTTATCCCGGGCAGCCCCAGCATTTT,CASSFYPGQPQHF
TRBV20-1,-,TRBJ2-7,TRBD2,TGCAGTGCCATGGGACTAGCGGACATACGACCTCAGTCCTACGAGCAGTACTTC,CSAMGLADIRPQSYEQYF
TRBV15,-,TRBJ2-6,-,TGTGCCACCGTAGTGCACTCTGGGGCCAACGTCCTGACTTTC,CATVVHSGANVLTF
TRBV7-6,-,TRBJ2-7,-,TGTGCCAGCAGCCTCGGGACTCGCCACTACGAGCAGTACTTC,CASSLGTRHYEQYF
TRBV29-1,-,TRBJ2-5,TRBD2,TGCAGCGGTTTGTGGGGACTAATGAAGACCCAGTACTTC,CSGLWGLMKTQYF
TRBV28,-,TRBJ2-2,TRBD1,TGTGCCACCCACCACGGGACAGGGAACACCGGGGAGCTGTTTTTT,CATHHGTGNTGELFF
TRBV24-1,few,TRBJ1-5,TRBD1,TGTGCCACCAGTGAACAGGGGAAGGGCAATCAGCCCCAGCATTTT,CATSEQGKGNQPQHF
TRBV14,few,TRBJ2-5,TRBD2,TGTGCCAGCAGCCACGACCACAGCGGGAGGGTCGAGACCCAGTACTTC,CASSHDHSGRVETQYF
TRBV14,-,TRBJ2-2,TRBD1,TGTGCCAGCAACGGACAGGGGACCGGGGAGCTGTTTTTT,CASNGQGTGELFF
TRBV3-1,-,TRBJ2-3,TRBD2,TGTGCCAGCAGCCTCCTATCTAGCGGGAGCACAGATACGCAGTATTTT,CASSLLSSGSTDTQYF
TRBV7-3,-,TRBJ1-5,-,TGTGCCAGCAGCTTAACTCTGCAGCCCCAGCATTTT,CASSLTLQPQHF
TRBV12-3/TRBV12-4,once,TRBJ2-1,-,TGTGCCAGCAGTTTTGGCGGGCGGGTGGATGAGCAGTTCTTC,CASSFGGRVDEQFF
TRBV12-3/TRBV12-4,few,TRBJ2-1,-,TGTGCCAGCAGTTTTTTTGTGTGGGAGCAGTTCTTC,CASSFFVWEQFF
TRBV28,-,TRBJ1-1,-,TGTGCCAGCAGCCACGGTGACAACACTGAAGCTTTCTTT,CASSHGDNTEAFF
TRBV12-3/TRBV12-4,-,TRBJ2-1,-,TGTGCCAGCAGTCCAGGGGGGGTTAGGCAGTTCTTC,CASSPGGVRQFF
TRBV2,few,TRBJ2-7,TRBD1,TGTGCCAGCAGTGAAGCGGAACCGGGACAGGGCGGCTACGAGCAGTACTTC,CASSEAEPGQGGYEQYF
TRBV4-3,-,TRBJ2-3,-,TGCGCCAGCAGCCCGGATATCGGGGGAGAAGTGGATGGAGATACGCAGTATTTT,CASSPDIGGEVDGDTQYF
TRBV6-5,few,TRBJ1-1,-,TGTGCCAGCAGTTACTCGAACAGGGTAAACAATGGGTTTGCTTTCTTT,CASSYSNRVNNGFAFF
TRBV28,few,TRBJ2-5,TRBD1,TGTGCCAGCAGTTTATCTCTGGGACAGGGGGAAGAGACCCAGTACTTC,CASSLSLGQGEETQYF
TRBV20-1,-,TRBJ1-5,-,TGCAGTGCCAACACAGGGAAGCCACCTTCCCCCTATAGCAATCAGCCCCAGCATTTT,CSANTGKPPSPYSNQPQHF
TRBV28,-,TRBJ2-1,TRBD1,TGTGCCAGCCGGGACAGGGGGCCCAATGAGCAGTTCTTC,CASRDRGPNEQFF
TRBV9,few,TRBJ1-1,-,TGTGCCAGCAGCGTAGCTCCGGCTTGGGGGAACACTGAAGCTTTCTTT,CASSVAPAWGNTEAFF
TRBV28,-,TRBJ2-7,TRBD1,TGTGCCAGCAGTTCACAGGGGAAGATCTACGAGCAGTACTTC,CASSSQGKIYEQYF
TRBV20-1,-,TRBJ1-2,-,TGCAGTGCTAGCAAATCGAACTATGGCTACACCTTC,CSASKSNYGYTF
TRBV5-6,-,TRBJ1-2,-,TGTGCCAGCAGCTTGGAACACCTTAACTATGGCTACACCTTC,CASSLEHLNYGYTF
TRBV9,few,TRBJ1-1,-,TGTGCCAGCAGCGTAGATCGGGAGAGGGGAATTGGGACTGAAGCTTTCTTT,CASSVDRERGIGTEAFF